A selection of T cell receptor beta chains follows, all from one sample in a study of blood T cell repertoires in COVID-19. Only in-frame clones appear in the TCRdb table, and some are missing; sequencing was by immunoSEQ multiplex PCR. The table records fewer than 100,000 clones, approximately 86% of them present only once. Sequencing used peripheral blood. Receptors originate from a man aged 55 to 70 with acute or convalescent COVID-19. Both conserved end residues are part of each CDR3. A D gene is named only where the DNA matches it firmly. Rows may omit the clone size; those that give it use once, few, many or a size class.

v_gene	j_gene	d_gene	abundance	CDR3nt	CDR3aa
TRBV6-2/TRBV6-3	TRBJ2-7	NA	once	TGTGCCAGCAGTTATAAAGAAGGAGCGGGACAACTTTTCGGAAAGTACTTC	CASSYKEGAGQLFGKYF
TRBV7-2	TRBJ1-2	TRBD1	NA	TGTGCCAGCAGCTCCCTGACAGGGGTTAACTATGGCTACACCTTC	CASSSLTGVNYGYTF
TRBV6-6	TRBJ2-5	NA	NA	TGTGCCAGCAGTCCACATCTAAAGGGACAATTGGGAGAGACCCAGTACTTC	CASSPHLKGQLGETQYF
TRBV5-4	TRBJ2-1	TRBD2	once	TGTGCCAGCAGCCTGGGACTAGCGGGCAACTCCTACAATGAGCAGTTCTTC	CASSLGLAGNSYNEQFF
TRBV6-1	TRBJ1-1	TRBD1	NA	TGTGCCAGCAGTGAAGCAGATACAGGGGGTTGGAACACTGAAGCTTTCTTT	CASSEADTGGWNTEAFF
TRBV27	TRBJ1-2	NA	NA	TGTGCCACCAAAATGACCGGGGGATTTGGTGGCTACACCTTC	CATKMTGGFGGYTF
TRBV4-2	TRBJ1-2	TRBD1	NA	TGTGCCAGCAGCCAAGATTCAAGGAGGACAGGGTATGGCTACACCTTC	CASSQDSRRTGYGYTF
TRBV5-1	TRBJ2-2	TRBD1	NA	TGCGCCAGCAGTCCCGGGACAGGGGGCGTCGGGGAGCTGTTTTTT	CASSPGTGGVGELFF
TRBV10-3	TRBJ1-5	TRBD1	NA	TGTGCCATCAGTGACCGGACAGGGTTACGGCAGCCCCAGCATTTT	CAISDRTGLRQPQHF
TRBV7-2	TRBJ2-2	TRBD1	NA	TGTGCCAGCAGCTCGACAGGGGGTACCGGGGAGCTGTTTTTT	CASSSTGGTGELFF
TRBV19	TRBJ2-7	NA	few	TGTGCCAGCACGGGCAGGGGATTCTACGAGCAGTACTTC	CASTGRGFYEQYF
TRBV5-1	TRBJ1-2	NA	NA	TGCGCCAGCAGCTTGGCGGGAGGTCAGGGCTACACCTTC	CASSLAGGQGYTF
TRBV29-1	TRBJ2-4	TRBD1	few	TGCAGCGTTGGACAGGGGGCGGGAGAACTAGCCAAAAACATTCAGTACTTC	CSVGQGAGELAKNIQYF
TRBV5-1	TRBJ1-2	NA	few	TGCGCCAGCAGCTCGACGGGTCTGGTCGGCTATGGCTACACCTTC	CASSSTGLVGYGYTF
TRBV11-2	TRBJ1-3	NA	NA	TGTGCCAGCAGCTTAGCTTTTGCGGGGAGCTCTGGAAACACCATATATTTT	CASSLAFAGSSGNTIYF
TRBV7-9	TRBJ2-5	NA	NA	TGTGCCAGCATAGGAGTTTTGTCACAAGAGACCCAGTACTTC	CASIGVLSQETQYF
TRBV7-2	TRBJ2-3	TRBD2	NA	TGTGCCAGCAGCCCTCTCCTAGCGGGGGGGCAAAATACGCAGTATTTT	CASSPLLAGGQNTQYF
TRBV21-1	TRBJ2-7	NA	NA	TGTGCCAGCAGCAAAGTCTTATGGACAGGGGGGATCTACGAGCAGTACTTC	CASSKVLWTGGIYEQYF
TRBV11-2	TRBJ1-6	NA	NA	TGTGCCAGCAGCTTACCGGAGTTTAATTCACCCCTCCACTTT	CASSLPEFNSPLHF
TRBV30	TRBJ2-1	NA	NA	TGTGCCTGGAGTGTATCCCTCAATGAGCAGTTCTTC	CAWSVSLNEQFF
TRBV7-9	TRBJ2-5	TRBD2	NA	TGTGCCAGCAGCCCATCGGGACTAGCGGGCAAAGAGACCCAGTACTTC	CASSPSGLAGKETQYF
TRBV6-5	TRBJ1-2	TRBD1	NA	TGTGCCAGCAGCACCCAGGGGGCAGGGGGCTACACCTTC	CASSTQGAGGYTF
TRBV6-5	TRBJ2-7	NA	few	TGTGCCAGCTCGGTAGTCCCGAGATACGAGCAGTACTTC	CASSVVPRYEQYF
TRBV7-2	TRBJ1-1	NA	NA	TGTGCCAGCAGCGATTTAGAAACTGAAGCTTTCTTT	CASSDLETEAFF
TRBV18	TRBJ2-1	NA	NA	TGTGCCAGCTCACCACGTGTTGGGAGCATCTACAATGAGCAGTTCTTC	CASSPRVGSIYNEQFF
TRBV19	TRBJ2-1	NA	NA	TGTGCCAGTAGTATCTCAGGGGCCAAGGGCAATGAGCAGTTCTTC	CASSISGAKGNEQFF
TRBV10-3	TRBJ1-4	TRBD1	once	TGTGCCATCAGTGTCAGGGGGAATGAAAAACTGTTTTTT	CAISVRGNEKLFF
TRBV19	TRBJ1-5	TRBD1	NA	TGTGCCAGTAGTAGGCCCAGGGGGATCGGAGGTCAGCCCCAGCATTTT	CASSRPRGIGGQPQHF
TRBV27	TRBJ2-3	NA	NA	TGTGCCAGCAGTCGTCCAGGGCAACCGGATACGCAGTATTTT	CASSRPGQPDTQYF
TRBV2	TRBJ1-2	TRBD1	NA	TGTGCCAGCAGTGAGCCTGGGACAGACTATGGCTACACCTTC	CASSEPGTDYGYTF
TRBV7-9	TRBJ1-1	NA	NA	TGTGCCAGCAGCCCCAGCCTAGGGGGCACTGAAGCTTTCTTT	CASSPSLGGTEAFF
TRBV5-1	TRBJ1-4	NA	NA	TGCGCCAGCAGCTTGGGGGGGCTGGATAATGAAAAACTGTTTTTT	CASSLGGLDNEKLFF
TRBV2	TRBJ1-1	NA	once	TGTGCCAGCAGTGAAGATCAGGGCACTGAAGCTTTCTTT	CASSEDQGTEAFF
TRBV30	TRBJ2-4	TRBD1	NA	TGTGCCTGGAGTAGGGACAGGGGAGCCAAAAACATTCAGTACTTC	CAWSRDRGAKNIQYF
TRBV4-1	TRBJ1-2	NA	NA	TGCGCCAGCAGCCAGGCCTGGGCAGGGGAGGGCAACTATGGCTACACCTTC	CASSQAWAGEGNYGYTF
TRBV3-1/TRBV3-2	TRBJ2-1	TRBD2	NA	TGTGCCAGCAGACCGACTAGCGGGATATACAATGAGCAGTTCTTC	CASRPTSGIYNEQFF
TRBV2	TRBJ2-5	TRBD2	NA	TGTGCCAGCAGGGGGATCGGCGGGAGGGCGGAGACCCAGTACTTC	CASRGIGGRAETQYF
TRBV18	TRBJ1-1	TRBD1	once	TGTGCCAGCTCACCACCCCGGACAGGGCGTAAGAACACTGAAGCTTTCTTT	CASSPPRTGRKNTEAFF
TRBV7-9	TRBJ2-7	TRBD2	NA	TGTGCCAGCAGCTCTTTAGGGGGCCCTAGCGGGAGAAAGTACGAGCAGTACTTC	CASSSLGGPSGRKYEQYF
TRBV9	TRBJ2-1	TRBD2	NA	TGTGCCAGCAGCGCCTCGACTAGCGGGAGGGCCTTCGGCAATGAGCAGTTCTTC	CASSASTSGRAFGNEQFF
TRBV6-2/TRBV6-3	TRBJ2-5	NA	NA	TGTGCCAGCCGCCCTACAGGGTACGAGACCCAGTACTTC	CASRPTGYETQYF